The TCR beta chain described here comes from a study of Ad26.COV2.S vaccination and SARS-CoV-2 variants (dated by TCRdb to the early 2020s). Background for the entire study: Donors in the vaccine arm were drawn from COV1001, a multicentre, randomized, double-blind, placebo-controlled phase I-IIa trial testing Ad26.COV2.S in healthy adults. Ad26.COV2.S was administered intramuscularly at a dose of 5x10^10 or 1x10^11 viral particles, either as one shot or as two shots given 56 days apart. TCRbeta repertoire sequencing was used to assess the specificity and breadth of SARS-CoV-2-reactive T cell receptors after Ad26.COV2.S vaccination. The TCR-sequenced set comprised about 32 samples: some 20 Ad26.COV2.S vaccine recipients, 5 placebo recipients and 8 SARS-CoV-2 convalescent individuals. Participants in the trial were split at random into five groups of five each, receiving low-dose or high-dose Ad26.COV2.S once or twice, or else placebo on both occasions. Blinding of investigators to trial group allocation was maintained during experiments and outcome assessment. Overall results and qualifications from the work: Comparable non-spike TCR breadth was observed between vaccine and placebo recipients, consistent with only spike being contained in the vaccine. Ad26.COV2.S recipients had higher spike-specific TCR breadth than placebo recipients (P = 0.0014). After vaccination, spike-specific CD8+ and CD4+ T cell responses were reported to show substantial breadth. The study was not powered to compare responses between vaccine doses or regimens. The authors noted that the TCR breadth and depth analyses may have underestimated total T cell responses.

The immunoSEQ Assay was the method used to sequence TCRbeta CDR3 regions. After extraction, genomic DNA underwent amplification by bias-controlled multiplex PCR, followed by high-throughput sequencing. The authors' pipeline ran thus. To quantify the absolute abundance of every unique TCRbeta CDR3 region, sequences were collapsed and filtered. Usable DNA was measured by amplifying reference genes present in all nucleated cells, and TCRbeta template counts were normalized to that usable DNA to estimate T cell fraction. Repertoire TCRs were annotated as SARS-CoV-2-specific by exact matching of V gene, CDR3 amino acid sequence and J gene to a known reactive TCR set. The reference SARS-CoV-2 TCR set came from MIRA and was filtered for enrichment in COVID-19-positive ImmuneCODE repertoires, removing public or cross-reactive TCRs. Drawing on the MIRA antigens, annotated TCRs were analysed further at the level of specific ORF or position within ORF. Depth was the summed frequency of annotated unique rearrangements, while breadth was defined as annotated unique rearrangements over total unique productive rearrangements. TCR breadth was compared between groups using two-sided Wilcoxon rank-sum tests. As stored in TCRdb, this immuneACCESS dataset retains in-frame rearrangements with V and J assigned. A fraction of the clones does not appear; measured against another copy, unresolved V genes explain less than half of the discrepancy, and the remainder lacks a known reason. V, J and clone size were drawn from that table, and D and trimming were deduced from the DNA. A total of 300,000 to 400,000 clones appear in this sample, 70% to 90% of them only once. Of the sample, roughly 10% falls within the top ten clones.

Remarks on this clone: Its antigen is still unknown. It has no much larger one-base neighbor in the sample; base qualities were not kept.

The sample's treatment or condition label, decoded: roughly 19 received Ad26.COV2.S at low or high dose, single or two shots; 5 received placebo; per-sample allocation not given. Repertoires of vaccine and placebo recipients were sequenced from samples collected on day 63 after the first injection. Cohort 1b enrolled around 23 adults aged 18-55 years at a single site in Boston, USA, between 29 July and 7 August 2020. Ad26.COV2.S consisted of a replication-incompetent adenovirus type 26 vector by which a prefusion-stabilized SARS-CoV-2 spike protein from the original Wuhan strain was expressed. The trim is 1 base for V and 6 bases for J, with a gap of 17 bases between the germline ends. Taken from cysteine to phenylalanine, the CDR3 has 16 residues. This entry keeps only the CDR3 DNA: 48 bases, framed from base 1. As encoded in the germline V gene (reference sequence), CDR1 is SGHAT while CDR2 is FQDESV.

This clonotype originated in a person aged 18-60 years who received the Ad26.COV2.S COVID-19 vaccine or a placebo. The rearrangement combines TRBV11-1 with TRBJ2-3; the D gene is perhaps TRBD2, on 5 matching bases. This sample comprised peripheral blood, obtained in a trial of Ad26.COV2.S vaccine versus placebo. The CDR3 loop reads CASSLESGRAGDTQYF. The nucleotide sequence reads TGTGCCAGCAGCTTAGAGAGCGGCCGGGCTGGGGATACGCAGTATTTT.